This TCR beta chain was profiled in a study of T cells in localized non-small cell lung cancer. This CDR3 comprises 15 residues. V shed 3 bases, J shed 6 bases, and the junction held 4 bases outside the gene matches. Per germline, CDR1 LNHNV and CDR2 YYDKDF (reference sequence). Measured with immunoSEQ multiplex PCR; TCRdb has only the in-frame clones, and not every one. The table includes 65,000 to 95,000 clones, over 70% detected once. Study-wide results and limits: With higher T cell density in blood came longer overall survival. Because researchers sequenced only one region of the tumor, heterogeneity is still possible. Peak T cell clonality was found in uninvolved adjacent lung, exceeding tumor. Researchers found a median approximately 55 of the top 100 tumor clones in adjacent lung.

Note on this clone: Its antigen is not identified.

The TCR was taken from a man between 40 and 69 years old with stage II squamous cell lung carcinoma. This specimen was PBMCs, taken before any cancer treatment. The chain joins TRBV15 to TRBJ1-4; 10 nucleotides line up with TRBD1. CDR3: CATSSPGQGHEKLFF. CDR3 in DNA: TGTGCCACCAGCAGCCCGGGACAGGGGCATGAAAAACTGTTTTTT. The full variable domain, rest sourced from reference TRBV15 and TRBJ1-4, is DAMVIQNPRYQVTQFGKPVTLSCSQTLNHNVMYWYQQKSSQAPKLLFHYYDKDFNNEADTPDNFQSRRPNTSFCFLDIRSPGLGDTAMYLCATSSPGQGHEKLFFGSGTQLSVL.